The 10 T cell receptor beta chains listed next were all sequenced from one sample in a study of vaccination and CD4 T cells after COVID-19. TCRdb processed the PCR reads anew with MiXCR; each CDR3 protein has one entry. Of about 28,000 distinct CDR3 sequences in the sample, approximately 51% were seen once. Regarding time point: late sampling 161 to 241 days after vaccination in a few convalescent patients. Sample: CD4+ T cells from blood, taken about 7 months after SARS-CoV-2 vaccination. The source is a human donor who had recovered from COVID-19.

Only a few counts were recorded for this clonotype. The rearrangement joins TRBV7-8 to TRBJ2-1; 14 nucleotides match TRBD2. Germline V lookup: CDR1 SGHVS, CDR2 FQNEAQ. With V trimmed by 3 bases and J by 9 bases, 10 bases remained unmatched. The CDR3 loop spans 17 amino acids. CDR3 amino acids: CASSLGGTSGSLREQFF. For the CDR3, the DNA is TGTGCCAGCAGCTTGGGGGGGACTAGCGGGAGTCTACGTGAGCAGTTCTTC. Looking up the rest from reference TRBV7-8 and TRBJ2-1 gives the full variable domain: GAGVSQSPRYKVAKRGQDVALRCDPISGHVSLFWYQQALGQGPEFLTYFQNEAQLDKSGLPSDRFFAERPEGSVSTLKIQRTQQEDSAVYLCASSLGGTSGSLREQFFGPGTRLTVL.

The CDR3 region has the DNA TGCAGCGCCGAGGGCCAATCAGGCACAGATACGCAGTATTTT. Translation: CSAEGQSGTDTQYF. The chain employs TRBV29-1 and TRBJ2-3, with D perhaps matching TRBD2 (5 bases). The germline V gene has CDR1 SQVTM and CDR2 ANQGSEA. The V end lost 7 bases, the J end lost 1 base, and 15 bases lay between the germline ends. The CDR3 has 14 residues.

CDR3 region: CASSEDSGWESNQPQHF. In DNA form, the CDR3 reads TGTGCCAGCAGCGAGGACTCTGGGTGGGAGAGCAATCAGCCCCAGCATTTT. This chain joins TRBV6-1 and TRBJ1-5; D remains ambiguous. CDR3 size: 17 residues. Germline loops: CDR1 MNHNS, CDR2 SASEGT. The V end lost 6 bases, the J end lost 1 base, and 19 bases lay between the germline ends.

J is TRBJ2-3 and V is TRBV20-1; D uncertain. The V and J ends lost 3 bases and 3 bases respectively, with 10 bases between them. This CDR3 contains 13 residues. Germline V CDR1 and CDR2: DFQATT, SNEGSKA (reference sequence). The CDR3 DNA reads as TGCAGTGCTAGGCACGGTGTAACAGATACGCAGTATTTT. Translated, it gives CSARHGVTDTQYF.

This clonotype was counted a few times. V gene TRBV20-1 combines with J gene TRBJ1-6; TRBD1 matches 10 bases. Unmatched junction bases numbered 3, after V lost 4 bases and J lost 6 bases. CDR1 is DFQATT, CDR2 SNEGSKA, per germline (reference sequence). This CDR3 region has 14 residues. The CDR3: CSAIRQGANSPLHF. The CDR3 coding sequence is TGCAGTGCTATTCGACAGGGGGCTAATTCACCCCTCCACTTT.

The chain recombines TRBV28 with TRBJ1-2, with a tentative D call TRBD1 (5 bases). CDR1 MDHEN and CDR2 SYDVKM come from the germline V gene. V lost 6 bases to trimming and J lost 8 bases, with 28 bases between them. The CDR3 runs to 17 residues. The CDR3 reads CASSERGKGYGLKGYTF. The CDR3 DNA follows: TGTGCCAGCAGCGAGAGGGGAAAGGGGTATGGATTGAAGGGCTACACCTTC.

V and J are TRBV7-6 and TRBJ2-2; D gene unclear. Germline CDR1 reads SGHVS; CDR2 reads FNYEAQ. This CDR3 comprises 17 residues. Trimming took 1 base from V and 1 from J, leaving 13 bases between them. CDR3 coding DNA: TGTGCCAGCAGCTTAGGTCCCACAGAAGAGAACACCGGGGAGCTGTTTTTT. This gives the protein CASSLGPTEENTGELFF.

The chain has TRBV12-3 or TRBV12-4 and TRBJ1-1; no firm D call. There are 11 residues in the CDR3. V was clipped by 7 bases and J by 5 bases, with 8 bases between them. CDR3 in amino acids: CASTRGTEAFF. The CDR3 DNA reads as TGTGCCAGCACCCGGGGAACTGAAGCTTTCTTT.

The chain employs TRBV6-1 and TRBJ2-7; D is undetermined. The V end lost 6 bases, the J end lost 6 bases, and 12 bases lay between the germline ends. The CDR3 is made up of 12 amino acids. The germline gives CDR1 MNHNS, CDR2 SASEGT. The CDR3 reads CASRGRVTEQYF. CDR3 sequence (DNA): TGTGCCAGCAGGGGAAGGGTTACCGAGCAGTACTTC.

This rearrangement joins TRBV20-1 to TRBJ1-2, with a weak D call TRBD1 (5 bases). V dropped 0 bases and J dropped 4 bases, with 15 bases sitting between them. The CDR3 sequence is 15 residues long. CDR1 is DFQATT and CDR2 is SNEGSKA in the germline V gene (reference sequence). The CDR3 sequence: CSARDPYGDSYGYTF. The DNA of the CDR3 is TGCAGTGCTAGAGATCCTTACGGGGACTCCTATGGCTACACCTTC.